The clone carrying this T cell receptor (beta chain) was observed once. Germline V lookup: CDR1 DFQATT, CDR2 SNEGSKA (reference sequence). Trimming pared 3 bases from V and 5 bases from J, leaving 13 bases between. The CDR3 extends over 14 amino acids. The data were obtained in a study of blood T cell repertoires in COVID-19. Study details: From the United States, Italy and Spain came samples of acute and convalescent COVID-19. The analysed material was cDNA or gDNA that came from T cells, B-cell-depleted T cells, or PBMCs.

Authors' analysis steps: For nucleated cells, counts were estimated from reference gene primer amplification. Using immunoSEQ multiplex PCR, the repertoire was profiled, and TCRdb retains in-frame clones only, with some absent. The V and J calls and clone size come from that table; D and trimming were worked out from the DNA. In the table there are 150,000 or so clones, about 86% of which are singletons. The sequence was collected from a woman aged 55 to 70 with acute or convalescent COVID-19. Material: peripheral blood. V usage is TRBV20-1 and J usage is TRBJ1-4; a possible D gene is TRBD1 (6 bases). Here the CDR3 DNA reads TGCAGTGCTAGTCCACAGGGACCGAATGAAAAACTGTTTTTT. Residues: CSASPQGPNEKLFF.